Below, 22 T cell receptor beta chains from the same sample are listed, as sequenced in a study of PD-L1 blockade in urothelial cancer. Time point given: peripheral blood 6 weeks after treatment start. Sequenced by immunoSEQ multiplex PCR; TCRdb stores in-frame clones only, minus some. Among some 120,000 clones listed, around 89% were seen once. The source material was PBMCs, sampled around atezolizumab (anti-PD-L1) treatment. These receptor sequences come from a man in his sixties with urothelial cancer.

This chain joins TRBV14 and TRBJ2-1; 10 nucleotides agree with TRBD2. CDR1 is SGHDN, CDR2 FVKESK, per germline. V lost 2 bases and J lost 4; bases outside the gene matches: 2. This CDR3 spans 15 amino acids. The CDR3, as DNA: TGTGCCAGCAGCCAATTACTAGCGGGGTACAATGAGCAGTTCTTC. It is translated as CASSQLLAGYNEQFF.

The sample holds a few counts of this clone. The chain is built from TRBV4-2 and TRBJ1-2; no firm D call. V dropped 4 bases and J dropped 2 bases, with 17 bases sitting between them. The CDR3 is 16 residues long. The V gene's germline CDR1 is LGHNA and CDR2 YNFKEQ. The DNA for the CDR3 is TGTGCCAGCAGCCCGGAGGGTGCAGATATGAACTATGGCTACACCTTC. The encoded protein is CASSPEGADMNYGYTF.

The chain recombines TRBV10-3 with TRBJ2-5, with D maybe TRBD1 (5 bases). The V end lost 2 bases, the J end lost 5 bases, and 18 bases lay between the germline ends. CDR3 length: 16 amino acids. Looked up from germline, CDR1 is ENHRY and CDR2 is SYGVKD. CDR3 sequence (DNA): TGTGCCATCAGTGAGCCCGAAGAAGGGGCTCGGGAGACCCAGTACTTC. Protein product: CAISEPEEGARETQYF.

The rearrangement uses TRBV18 and TRBJ2-1, with 9 bases identical to TRBD2. The germline gives CDR1 KGHSH, CDR2 LQKENI. The CDR3 is 16 amino acids. V shed 3 bases and J 4 bases; nucleotides not matched to a gene: 7. The CDR3 sequence: CASSPAGTSSYNEQFF. In nucleotides, the CDR3 is TGTGCCAGCTCACCGGCCGGGACTAGCAGTTACAATGAGCAGTTCTTC.

The V call is TRBV4-3, the J call TRBJ2-6; the D gene is possibly TRBD2 (5 bases). Deletions cut 0 bases from V and 2 bases from J, with 14 bases between. The CDR3 is 18 residues long. CDR1 LGHNA and CDR2 YSLEER come from the germline V gene. The DNA of the CDR3 is TGCGCCAGCAGCCAAGATCTAGGTGCGAGGGCTGGGGCCAACGTCCTGACTTTC. This gives the protein CASSQDLGARAGANVLTF.

This chain uses TRBV4-2 with TRBJ2-1; 11 bases are a match to TRBD2. The CDR3 has 15 amino acids. With V trimmed by 4 bases and J by 9 bases, 8 bases remained unmatched. Germline V gene lookup returns CDR1 LGHNA and CDR2 YNFKEQ. The CDR3 DNA reads TGTGCCAGCAGCCTTAGCGGGGGGGCCGGTGGTGAGCAGTTCTTC. Protein product: CASSLSGGAGGEQFF.

CDR3 amino acids: CASSLQEVETQYF. The CDR3 coding sequence is TGCGCCAGCAGCCTGCAGGAGGTGGAGACCCAGTACTTC. J is TRBJ2-5 and V is TRBV5-1, with a tentative D call TRBD2 (5 bases). The CDR3 has 13 residues. Trimming stripped 4 bases from V and 5 bases from J, with 12 bases between. The germline V gene has CDR1 SGHRS and CDR2 YFSETQ.

The chain is built from TRBV28 and TRBJ1-5, with D unclear. Deletions cut 5 bases from V and 4 bases from J, with 9 bases between. Per the germline V gene, CDR1 is MDHEN and CDR2 is SYDVKM. The CDR3 length is 13 residues. The CDR3 sequence: CASSKEANQPQHF. For the CDR3, the DNA is TGTGCCAGCAGTAAAGAGGCAAATCAGCCCCAGCATTTT.

J is TRBJ1-1 and V is TRBV7-9; the match to TRBD1 covers 9 bases. CDR1 is SEHNR and CDR2 is FQNEAQ in the germline V gene (reference sequence). The CDR3 is 13 amino acids. V was clipped by 3 bases and J by 10 bases; unmatched bases: 6. The CDR3 reads CASSFTGTGPAFF. CDR3 DNA: TGTGCCAGCAGCTTCACCGGGACAGGGCCAGCTTTCTTT.

J is TRBJ1-1 and V is TRBV6-1; D is ambiguous. V lost 5 bases, J lost 3 bases, and 4 bases lay in between. Looked up from germline, CDR1 is MNHNS and CDR2 is SASEGT. The CDR3 is made up of 11 amino acids. The DNA of the CDR3 is TGTGCCAGCAGTCAGTACACTGAAGCTTTCTTT. This sequence encodes CASSQYTEAFF.

This chain links TRBV5-6 with TRBJ1-2, with D possibly matching TRBD1 (6 bases). Germline CDR1 is SGHDT and CDR2 is YYEEEE. The V end was cut by 4 bases, the J end by 8 bases, with 15 bases between. The CDR3 contains 13 residues. CDR3: CASSRQVVGGYTF. The CDR3 nucleotides read TGTGCCAGCAGCCGACAGGTCGTGGGGGGCTACACCTTC.

This chain joins TRBV7-9 and TRBJ2-5; the D gene is possibly TRBD2 (5 bases). The CDR3 consists of 15 residues. In germline, CDR1 is SEHNR, CDR2 FQNEAQ (reference sequence). V shed 3 bases and J shed 1 base, with 12 bases lying between them. The DNA of the CDR3 is TGTGCCAGCAGCTTCGGCGGGCTATTCCAAGAGACCCAGTACTTC. Amino acid sequence: CASSFGGLFQETQYF.

The V call is TRBV7-9, the J call TRBJ1-1, with 8 bases fitting TRBD1. CDR1 is SEHNR, CDR2 FQNEAQ, per germline (reference sequence). V lost 3 bases, J lost 5 bases, and 8 bases stayed unmatched. CDR3 size: 15 residues. CDR3 nucleotides: TGTGCCAGCAGCTTCGGCAGGGGGCAGGGGACTGAAGCTTTCTTT. Amino acid sequence: CASSFGRGQGTEAFF.

V is TRBV5-1 and J is TRBJ2-5, with a possible D match to TRBD2 (5 bases). There are 14 residues in the CDR3. Trimming shortened V by 4 bases and J by 5 bases, and 15 bases separated the two germline ends. Germline V gives CDR1 SGHRS, CDR2 YFSETQ. The DNA for the CDR3 is TGCGCCAGCAGCCTGGAAGGGAGAGGGGAGACCCAGTACTTC. It specifies CASSLEGRGETQYF.

The CDR3 region has the DNA TGTGCCAGCAGGGCGACAGGGAACTATGGCTACACCTTC. It encodes CASRATGNYGYTF. The rearrangement uses TRBV6-1 and TRBJ1-2; 7 nucleotides match TRBD1. The CDR3 runs to 13 residues. Germline CDR1 is MNHNS and CDR2 is SASEGT. Losses at the gene ends were 6 bases for V and 2 bases for J; bases not matched to a gene: 3.

This clone has a single count. This chain joins TRBV19 and TRBJ2-3; 7 nucleotides align to TRBD2. The length of the CDR3 is 20 residues. The germline V gene has CDR1 LNHDA and CDR2 SQIVND (reference sequence). With 6 bases clipped from V and 1 base from J, the junction kept 22 bases outside the gene matches. This chain's CDR3 is CASSRKVLLAGEGGTDTQYF. The CDR3 DNA sequence: TGTGCCAGTAGCAGAAAGGTCTTGCTGGCGGGAGAAGGGGGCACAGATACGCAGTATTTT.

The gene calls are TRBV7-2 and TRBJ2-3, with D maybe TRBD1 (6 bases). Trimming cost V 3 bases and J 3 bases, with 10 bases left between them. Germline assignment: CDR1 SGHTA and CDR2 FQGNSA. This CDR3 has 14 amino acids. CDR3 coding DNA: TGTGCCAGCAGCTTCAGGGGTAGGACAGATACGCAGTATTTT. This translates into CASSFRGRTDTQYF.

The gene calls are TRBV6-6 and TRBJ1-6; the D gene is possibly TRBD1 (6 bases). The CDR3 totals 14 residues. Looked up from germline, CDR1 is MNHNY and CDR2 is SVGAGI (reference sequence). V shed 6 bases and J shed 8 bases, with 14 bases lying between them. This CDR3 is CASRITGLDSPLHF. CDR3 in DNA: TGTGCCAGCAGGATTACAGGGCTGGATTCACCCCTCCACTTT.

The chain has TRBV9 and TRBJ2-3; 7 bases agree with TRBD2. Germline V CDR1 and CDR2: SGDLS, YYNGEE. This CDR3 contains 15 residues. V dropped 8 bases and J dropped 6; count of bases not matched to a gene: 15. The CDR3 DNA is TGTGCCAGTTCCCACGCGGCGGGGGTGGGCGATACGCAGTATTTT. It codes for CASSHAAGVGDTQYF.

V gene TRBV19 combines with J gene TRBJ1-2; no clear D. CDR1 LNHDA and CDR2 SQIVND come from the germline V gene (reference sequence). V was pared by 7 bases and J by 8 bases, with 26 bases between. The CDR3 covers 16 residues. CDR3 amino acids: CASNPIRDPIDRGYTF. In DNA, the CDR3 is TGTGCCAGTAATCCCATCCGGGATCCCATCGATCGAGGCTACACCTTC.

The chain recombines TRBV5-4 with TRBJ2-1; 7 bases are a match to TRBD2. CDR1 and CDR2 (germline): SGHNT, YYREEE (reference sequence). This CDR3 contains 16 residues. Trimming cost V 4 bases and J 2 bases; bases outside gene matches: 9. CDR3 nucleotide sequence: TGTGCCAGCAGCGGGGGGGGGACTACTGCCTACAATGAGCAGTTCTTC. Its translation: CASSGGGTTAYNEQFF.

With regard to this clone: This sample also contains other DNA sequences that code for the same CDR3. CDR3 sequence: CASSSNYEQYF. CDR3 nucleotide sequence: TGTGCCAGCAGTTCCAATTACGAGCAGTACTTC. V usage is TRBV28 and J usage is TRBJ2-7; no clear D. Germline assignment: CDR1 MDHEN and CDR2 SYDVKM. Trimming cost V 4 bases and J 4 bases, with 5 bases left between them. The CDR3 is made up of 11 amino acids.